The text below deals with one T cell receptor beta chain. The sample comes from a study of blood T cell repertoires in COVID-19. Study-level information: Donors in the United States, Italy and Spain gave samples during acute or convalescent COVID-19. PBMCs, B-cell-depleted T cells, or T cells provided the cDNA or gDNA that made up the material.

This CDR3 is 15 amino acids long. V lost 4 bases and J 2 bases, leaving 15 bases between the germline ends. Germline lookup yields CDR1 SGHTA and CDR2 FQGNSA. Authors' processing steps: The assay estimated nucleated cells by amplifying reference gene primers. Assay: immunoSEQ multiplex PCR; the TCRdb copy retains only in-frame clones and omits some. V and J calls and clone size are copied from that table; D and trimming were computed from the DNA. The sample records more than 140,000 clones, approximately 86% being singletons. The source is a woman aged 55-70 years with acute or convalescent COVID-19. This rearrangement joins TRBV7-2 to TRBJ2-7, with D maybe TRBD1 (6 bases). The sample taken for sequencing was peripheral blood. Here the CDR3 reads CASSSPDRITYEQYF. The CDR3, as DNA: TGTGCCAGCAGCTCCCCTGACAGGATTACCTACGAGCAGTACTTC. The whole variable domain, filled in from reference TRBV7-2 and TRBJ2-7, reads GAGVSQSPSNKVTEKGKDVELRCDPISGHTALYWYRQSLGQGLEFLIYFQGNSAPDKSGLPSDRFSAERTGGSVSTLTIQRTQQEDSAVYLCASSSPDRITYEQYFGPGTRLTVT.